The clone carrying this TCR beta chain has only a few counts. Its antigen is as yet unknown. The sample originates from a study of a mutant IDH1 vaccine in newly diagnosed glioma. Study in general: Treated patients had a mean age of approximately 41 years and a sex split that was around 60% male and roughly 40% female.

Time point in this sample: week 23, last vaccination. Doses of 300 ug of mutant IDH1 20-mer peptide were given with topical imiquimod. TCRdb's copy holds only in-frame clones and misses some; the assay was immunoSEQ multiplex PCR. The sample has approximately 41,000 clones; 80% to 90% are singletons. V lost 0 bases and J 2 bases, leaving 15 bases between the germline ends. The germline gives CDR1 SGHRS, CDR2 YFSETQ. This CDR3 region has 16 residues. The V gene is TRBV5-1, the J gene TRBJ2-7, with D possibly called TRBD1 or TRBD2 (6 bases each). This clonotype originated in a man aged 35-49 years with glioma. The source was PBMCs, collected from a glioma patient whose treatment included an IDH1 peptide vaccine. The CDR3 protein is CASSLAGGLATYEQYF. CDR3 in DNA: TGCGCCAGCAGCTTGGCCGGGGGCCTGGCGACCTACGAGCAGTACTTC.